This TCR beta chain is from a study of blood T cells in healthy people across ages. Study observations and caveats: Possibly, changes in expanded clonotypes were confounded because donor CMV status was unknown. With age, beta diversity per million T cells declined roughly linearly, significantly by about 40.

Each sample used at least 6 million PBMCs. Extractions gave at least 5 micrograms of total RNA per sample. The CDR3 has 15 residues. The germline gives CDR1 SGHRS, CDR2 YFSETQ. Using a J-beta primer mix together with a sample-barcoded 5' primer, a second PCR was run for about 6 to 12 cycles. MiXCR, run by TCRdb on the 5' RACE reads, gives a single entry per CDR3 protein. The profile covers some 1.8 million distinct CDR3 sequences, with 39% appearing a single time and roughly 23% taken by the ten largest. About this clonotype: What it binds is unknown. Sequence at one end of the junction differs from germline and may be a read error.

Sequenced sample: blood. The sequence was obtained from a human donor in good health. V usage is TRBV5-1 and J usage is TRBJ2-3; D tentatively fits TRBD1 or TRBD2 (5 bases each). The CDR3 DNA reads TGCGCCTGCAGCCAGGGAGCTCTCTTCACAGATACGCAGTATTTT. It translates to CACSQGALFTDTQYF.